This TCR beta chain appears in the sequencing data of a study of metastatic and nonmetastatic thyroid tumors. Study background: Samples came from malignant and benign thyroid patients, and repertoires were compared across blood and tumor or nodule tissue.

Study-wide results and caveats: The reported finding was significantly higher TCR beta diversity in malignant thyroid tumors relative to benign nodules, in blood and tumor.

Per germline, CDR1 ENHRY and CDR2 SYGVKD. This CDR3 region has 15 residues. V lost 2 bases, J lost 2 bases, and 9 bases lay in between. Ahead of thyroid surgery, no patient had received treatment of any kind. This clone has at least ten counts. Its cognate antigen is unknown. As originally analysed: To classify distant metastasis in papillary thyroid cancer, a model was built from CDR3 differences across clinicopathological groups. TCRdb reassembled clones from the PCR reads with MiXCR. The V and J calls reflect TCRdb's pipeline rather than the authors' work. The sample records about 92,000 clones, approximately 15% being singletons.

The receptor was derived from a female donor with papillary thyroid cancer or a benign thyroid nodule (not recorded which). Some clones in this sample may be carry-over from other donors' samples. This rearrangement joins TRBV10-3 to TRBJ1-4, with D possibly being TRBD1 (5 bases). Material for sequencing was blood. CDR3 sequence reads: CAISEDRGTNEKLFF. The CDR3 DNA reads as TGTGCCATCAGTGAGGACAGAGGCACTAATGAAAAACTGTTTTTT.